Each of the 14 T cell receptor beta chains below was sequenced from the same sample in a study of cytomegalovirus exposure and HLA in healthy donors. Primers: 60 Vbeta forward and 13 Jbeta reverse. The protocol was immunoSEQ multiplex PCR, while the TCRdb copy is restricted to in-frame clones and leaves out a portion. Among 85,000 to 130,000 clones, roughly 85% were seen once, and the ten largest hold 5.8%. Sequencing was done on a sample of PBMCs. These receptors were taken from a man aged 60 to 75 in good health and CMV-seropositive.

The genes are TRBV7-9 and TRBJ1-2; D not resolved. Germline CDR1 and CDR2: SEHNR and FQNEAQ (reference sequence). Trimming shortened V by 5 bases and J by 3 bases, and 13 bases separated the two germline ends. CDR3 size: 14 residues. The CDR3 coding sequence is TGTGCCAGCAGCCTGATTACAGTGTACTATGGCTACACCTTC. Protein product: CASSLITVYYGYTF.

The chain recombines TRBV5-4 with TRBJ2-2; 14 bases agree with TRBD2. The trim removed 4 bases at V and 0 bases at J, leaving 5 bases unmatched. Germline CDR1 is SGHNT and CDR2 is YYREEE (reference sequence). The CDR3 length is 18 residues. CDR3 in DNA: TGTGCCAGCAGCGCGGGACTAGCGGGGGCTCCGAACACCGGGGAGCTGTTTTTT. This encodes CASSAGLAGAPNTGELFF.

The CDR3 nucleotides read TGTGCCAGCAGTCTAGACAGGCCCAGGAGTAATGAAAAACTGTTTTTT. Its translation: CASSLDRPRSNEKLFF. The J gene is TRBJ1-4, the V gene TRBV7-8; D perhaps matches TRBD1 (6 bases). With 6 bases removed from V and 4 bases from J, the gap between germline ends came to 18 bases. Per germline, CDR1 SGHVS and CDR2 FQNEAQ. This CDR3 is built from 16 residues. The complete variable domain, with remaining parts taken from reference TRBV7-8 and TRBJ1-4, reads GAGVSQSPRYKVAKRGQDVALRCDPISGHVSLFWYQQALGQGPEFLTYFQNEAQLDKSGLPSDRFFAERPEGSVSTLKIQRTQQEDSAVYLCASSLDRPRSNEKLFFGSGTQLSVL.

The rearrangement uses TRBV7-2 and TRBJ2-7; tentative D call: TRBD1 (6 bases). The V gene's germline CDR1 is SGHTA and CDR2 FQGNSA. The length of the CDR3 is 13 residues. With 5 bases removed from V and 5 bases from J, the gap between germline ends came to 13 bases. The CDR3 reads CASSLNAGDEQYF. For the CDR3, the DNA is TGTGCCAGCAGCCTTAACGCAGGGGACGAGCAGTACTTC.

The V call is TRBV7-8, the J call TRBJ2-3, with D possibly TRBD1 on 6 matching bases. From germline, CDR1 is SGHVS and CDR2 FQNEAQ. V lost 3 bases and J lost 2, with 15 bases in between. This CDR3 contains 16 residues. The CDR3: CASSFANREVTDTQYF. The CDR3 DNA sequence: TGTGCCAGCAGCTTCGCCAACAGGGAAGTCACAGATACGCAGTATTTT.

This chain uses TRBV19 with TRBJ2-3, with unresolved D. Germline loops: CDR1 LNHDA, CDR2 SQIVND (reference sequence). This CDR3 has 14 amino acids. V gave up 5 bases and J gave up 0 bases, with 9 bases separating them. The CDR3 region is CASSLYSSTDTQYF. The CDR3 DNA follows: TGTGCCAGTAGTCTTTACAGTAGCACAGATACGCAGTATTTT.

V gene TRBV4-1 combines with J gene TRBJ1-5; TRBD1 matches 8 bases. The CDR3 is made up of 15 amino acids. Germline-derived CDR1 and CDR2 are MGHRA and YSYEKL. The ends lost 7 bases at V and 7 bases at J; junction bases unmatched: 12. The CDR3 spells CASTPSDRDFQPQHF. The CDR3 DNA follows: TGCGCCAGCACCCCTTCGGACAGGGACTTCCAGCCCCAGCATTTT.

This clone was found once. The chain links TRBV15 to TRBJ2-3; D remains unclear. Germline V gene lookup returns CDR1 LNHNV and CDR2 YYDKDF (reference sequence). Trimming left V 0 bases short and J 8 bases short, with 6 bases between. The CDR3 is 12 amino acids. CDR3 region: CATSRELGTQYF. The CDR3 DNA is TGTGCCACCAGCAGAGAACTCGGTACGCAGTATTTT.

The CDR3 here is CASSIDKGRADTQYF. Here the CDR3 DNA reads TGTGCCAGTAGTATAGATAAAGGGAGGGCAGATACGCAGTATTTT. The V and J genes are TRBV19 and TRBJ2-3, with 7 bases matching TRBD2. Trimming removed 0 bases from V and 4 bases from J; junction bases left unmatched: 4. This CDR3 has 15 residues. In germline, CDR1 is LNHDA, CDR2 SQIVND (reference sequence). Based on the CDR3 plus reference TRBV19 and TRBJ2-3, the full variable domain is DGGITQSPKYLFRKEGQNVTLSCEQNLNHDAMYWYRQDPGQGLRLIYYSQIVNDFQKGDIAEGYSVSREKKESFPLTVTSAQKNPTAFYLCASSIDKGRADTQYFGPGTRLTVL.

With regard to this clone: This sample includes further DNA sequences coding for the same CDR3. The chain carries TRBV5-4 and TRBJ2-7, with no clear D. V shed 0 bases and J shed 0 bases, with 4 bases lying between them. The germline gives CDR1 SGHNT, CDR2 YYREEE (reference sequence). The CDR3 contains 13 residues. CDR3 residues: CASSLAGSYEQYF. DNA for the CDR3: TGTGCCAGCAGCTTGGCCGGCTCCTACGAGCAGTACTTC.

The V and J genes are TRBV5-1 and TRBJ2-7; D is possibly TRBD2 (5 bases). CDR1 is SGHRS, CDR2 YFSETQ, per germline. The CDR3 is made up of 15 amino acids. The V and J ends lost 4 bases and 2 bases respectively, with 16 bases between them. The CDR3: CASSRLEAGAYEQYF. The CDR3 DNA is TGCGCCAGCAGCCGATTGGAGGCCGGGGCCTACGAGCAGTACTTC.

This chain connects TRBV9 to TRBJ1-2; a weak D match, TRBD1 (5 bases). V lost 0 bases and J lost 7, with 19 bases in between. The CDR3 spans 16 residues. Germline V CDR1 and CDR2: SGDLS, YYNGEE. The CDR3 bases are TGTGCCAGCAGCGTAGCTCCCAGTATAAGGCAGGGTGGCTACACCTTC. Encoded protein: CASSVAPSIRQGGYTF.

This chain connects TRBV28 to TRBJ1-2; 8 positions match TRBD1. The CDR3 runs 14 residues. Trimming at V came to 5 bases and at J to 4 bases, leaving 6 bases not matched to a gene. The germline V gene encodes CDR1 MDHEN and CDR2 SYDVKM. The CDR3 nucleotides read TGTGCCAGCAGTGGGACAGGCTTTATCTATGGCTACACCTTC. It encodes CASSGTGFIYGYTF.

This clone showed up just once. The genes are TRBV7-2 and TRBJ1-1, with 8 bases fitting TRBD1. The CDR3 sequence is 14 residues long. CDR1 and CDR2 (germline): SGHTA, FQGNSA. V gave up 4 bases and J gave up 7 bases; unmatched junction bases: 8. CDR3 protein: CASSSDMDRDEAFF. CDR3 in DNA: TGTGCCAGCAGCTCCGACATGGACAGGGATGAAGCTTTCTTT.